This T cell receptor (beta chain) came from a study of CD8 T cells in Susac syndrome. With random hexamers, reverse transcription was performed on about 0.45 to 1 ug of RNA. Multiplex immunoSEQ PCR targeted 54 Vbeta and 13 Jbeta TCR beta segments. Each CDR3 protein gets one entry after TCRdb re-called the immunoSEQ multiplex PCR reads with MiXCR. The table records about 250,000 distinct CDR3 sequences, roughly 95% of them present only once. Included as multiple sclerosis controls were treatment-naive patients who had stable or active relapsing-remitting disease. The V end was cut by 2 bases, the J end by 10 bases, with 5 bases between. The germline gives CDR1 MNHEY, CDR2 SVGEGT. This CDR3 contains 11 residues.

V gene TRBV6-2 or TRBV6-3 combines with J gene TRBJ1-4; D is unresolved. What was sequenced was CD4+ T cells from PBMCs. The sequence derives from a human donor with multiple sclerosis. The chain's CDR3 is CASSYGAKLFF. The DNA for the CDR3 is TGTGCCAGCAGTTACGGAGCAAAACTGTTTTTT.